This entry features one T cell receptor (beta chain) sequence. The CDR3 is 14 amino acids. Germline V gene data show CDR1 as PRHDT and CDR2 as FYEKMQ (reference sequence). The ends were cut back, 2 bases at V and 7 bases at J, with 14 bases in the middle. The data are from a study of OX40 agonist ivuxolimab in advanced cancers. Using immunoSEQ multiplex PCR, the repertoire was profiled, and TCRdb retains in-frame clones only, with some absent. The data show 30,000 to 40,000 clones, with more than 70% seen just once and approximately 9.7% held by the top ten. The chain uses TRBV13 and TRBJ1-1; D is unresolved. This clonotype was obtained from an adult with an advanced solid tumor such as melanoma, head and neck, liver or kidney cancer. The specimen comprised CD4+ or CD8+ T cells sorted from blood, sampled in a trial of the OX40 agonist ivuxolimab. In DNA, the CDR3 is TGTGCCAGCAGCTTAAGAAGCACGGCAGGTGAAGCTTTCTTT. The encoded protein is CASSLRSTAGEAFF.